The T cell receptor (beta chain) under discussion was sequenced for a study of OX40 agonist ivuxolimab in advanced cancers. Generated by immunoSEQ multiplex PCR, the TCRdb table keeps only in-frame clones and is missing some. The sample lists over 45,000 clones, around nine tenths seen once, with roughly 31% in the top ten. This receptor was taken from an adult with an advanced solid tumor such as melanoma, head and neck, liver or kidney cancer. The sequenced sample was CD4+ or CD8+ T cells sorted from blood, obtained in a trial of the OX40 agonist ivuxolimab.

The CDR3 nucleotides are TGCAGCGCAACGGCGGCGGACACTGAAGCTTTCTTT. Translating gives CSATAADTEAFF. The chain carries TRBV29-1 and TRBJ1-1; D unclear. CDR3 length: 12 amino acids. V lost 7 bases, J lost 3 bases, and 12 bases lay in between. Germline V gene sequence: CDR1 SQVTM, CDR2 ANQGSEA.